Listed below are T cell receptor beta chains from one sample, sequenced in a study of T cell changes during pregnancy in multiple sclerosis. Some clones are missing from TCRdb's copy, which holds only in-frame ones; the method was immunoSEQ multiplex PCR. The sample has tens of thousands of clones; around 89% are singletons. Source: CD4+ T cells from peripheral blood mononuclear cells, taken in the first trimester of pregnancy. These TCRs come from a female donor in good health, enrolled as a control in a pregnancy study. Both conserved end residues are trimmed from each CDR3. Part of the rows lack a size; the others show once, few, many or a class for expanded clones.

J gene: TRBJ1-6; clone size: -; V gene: TRBV15; CDR3 protein: ATSRAADSGSPLH
J gene: TRBJ2-2; clone size: -; V gene: TRBV6-6; CDR3 protein: ASSVEYGELF
J gene: TRBJ2-7; clone size: few; V gene: TRBV19; CDR3 protein: ATRTSGTYEQY
J gene: TRBJ1-2; clone size: -; V gene: TRBV6-6; CDR3 protein: ASSLDPDRTTASYT
J gene: TRBJ1-2; clone size: -; V gene: TRBV7-8; CDR3 protein: ASSLGRQGATGYT
J gene: TRBJ2-5; clone size: -; V gene: TRBV10-3; CDR3 protein: AISESDRTQY
J gene: TRBJ2-7; clone size: -; V gene: TRBV5-4; CDR3 protein: ASSLGLADNEQY
J gene: TRBJ2-2; clone size: once; V gene: TRBV11-1; CDR3 protein: ASRGRANTGELF
J gene: TRBJ2-3; clone size: -; V gene: TRBV7-3; CDR3 protein: ASSLRAGGPDTQY
J gene: TRBJ2-3; clone size: -; V gene: TRBV5-1; CDR3 protein: ASSLNPPRGSGADTQY
J gene: TRBJ1-2; clone size: -; V gene: TRBV2; CDR3 protein: ASRNGGVGYGYT
J gene: TRBJ1-1; clone size: -; V gene: TRBV6-6; CDR3 protein: ASSYSRGLAAF
J gene: TRBJ1-3; clone size: once; V gene: TRBV4-1; CDR3 protein: ASSRMERVYTIY
J gene: TRBJ2-7; clone size: -; V gene: TRBV18; CDR3 protein: ASSRNRGEQY
J gene: TRBJ2-2; clone size: -; V gene: TRBV6-5; CDR3 protein: ASSRRQGSIGELF